Below are 27 T cell receptor beta chains sequenced from a single sample in a study of neoadjuvant anti-PD-1 for oral cavity cancer. Time point described: after neoadjuvant nivolumab, at surgical resection. Assay used: immunoSEQ multiplex PCR; TCRdb lists only in-frame clones, some missing. In the table there are about 14,000 clones, about three quarters of which are singletons. The sequenced sample was PBMCs, obtained after nivolumab (anti-PD-1) treatment. Every receptor here comes from a person between 40 and 85 years old with oral cavity squamous cell carcinoma.

This chain links TRBV7-6 with TRBJ2-7; 9 positions match TRBD1. The V gene end was trimmed by 5 bases and the J gene end by 2 bases; junction bases not matched to a gene: 4. CDR1 and CDR2 (germline): SGHVS, FNYEAQ. This CDR3 is 14 amino acids long. The DNA for the CDR3 is TGTGCCAGCAGCCCAGGGACAGGGACCTACGAGCAGTACTTC. It translates to CASSPGTGTYEQYF.

CDR3 sequence reads: CASSVGPSVGPGEQYF. DNA for the CDR3: TGTGCCAGCAGCGTAGGCCCCTCCGTAGGACCGGGCGAGCAGTACTTC. V gene TRBV9 combines with J gene TRBJ2-7; D gene uncertain. V lost 0 bases and J lost 6, with 19 bases in between. CDR3 size: 16 residues. From germline, CDR1 is SGDLS and CDR2 YYNGEE.

This clone was observed a single time. V usage is TRBV6-5 and J usage is TRBJ2-5; 8 bases agree with TRBD2. Germline CDR1 MNHEY, CDR2 SVGAGI. This CDR3 spans 13 amino acids. The DNA for the CDR3 is TGTGACACAGGCGGGGGGCGACAAGAGACCCAGTACTTC. This translates into CDTGGGRQETQYF.

A few counts support this clone. The J gene is TRBJ1-5, the V gene TRBV6-5; 7 nucleotides align to TRBD1. CDR3 length equals 13 residues. The germline V gene encodes CDR1 MNHEY and CDR2 SVGAGI. The junction had 2 bases not matched to a gene; V was cut back by 6 bases and J by 3 bases. DNA of the CDR3: TGTGCCAGCAGAGGACAGGTCAATCAGCCCCAGCATTTT. Translated, it gives CASRGQVNQPQHF.

This chain uses TRBV5-1 with TRBJ2-5; no definite D call. The CDR3 is 16 amino acids. V was pared by 4 bases and J by 4 bases, with 20 bases between. Germline V gene data show CDR1 as SGHRS and CDR2 as YFSETQ. The CDR3 sequence is CASSAPTTPVGETQYF. CDR3 DNA: TGCGCCAGCAGCGCGCCCACAACCCCGGTCGGAGAGACCCAGTACTTC.

The V and J genes are TRBV11-2 and TRBJ2-7, with a weak D call TRBD1 (6 bases). The V end was cut by 5 bases, the J end by 1 base, with 15 bases between. The germline V gene encodes CDR1 SGHAT and CDR2 FQNNGV. This CDR3 comprises 15 residues. The CDR3 DNA follows: TGTGCCAGCAGCCCGAAGAACGACAGGTCCTACGAGCAGTACTTC. Translated: CASSPKNDRSYEQYF.

The chain recombines TRBV2 with TRBJ1-1; 9 bases align to TRBD1. Germline CDR1 SNHLY, CDR2 FYNNEI. J gave up 1 base and V 8 bases, and 2 bases lay outside the gene matches. The CDR3 covers 13 residues. DNA for the CDR3: TGTGCCAGCGTGGGACAGGGGAACACTGAAGCTTTCTTT. Amino acid sequence: CASVGQGNTEAFF.

The J gene is TRBJ2-7, the V gene TRBV7-2; 9 bases match TRBD1. Germline-derived CDR1 and CDR2 are SGHTA and FQGNSA. With V trimmed by 1 base and J by 5 bases, 6 bases remained unmatched. This CDR3 comprises 15 residues. CDR3 in amino acids: CASSLDRGRRDEQYF. The CDR3 region has the DNA TGTGCCAGCAGCTTAGACAGGGGGCGCCGTGACGAGCAGTACTTC.

The genes are TRBV11-2 and TRBJ2-7; 10 bases map to TRBD2. The germline V gene has CDR1 SGHAT and CDR2 FQNNGV. Germline trimming cut 6 bases from V and 4 bases from J; bases unmatched to any gene: 6. The CDR3 has 14 amino acids. In DNA form, the CDR3 reads TGTGCCAGCAGTACCGGGACTAGCGTTTACGAGCAGTACTTC. The encoded protein is CASSTGTSVYEQYF.

This chain uses TRBV29-1 with TRBJ1-1, with a weak D call TRBD1 (5 bases). The CDR3 is 11 amino acids. CDR1 and CDR2 (germline): SQVTM, ANQGSEA. V was trimmed by 6 bases and J by 8 bases, leaving 13 bases between them. Here the CDR3 DNA reads TGCAGCGTCCCACCTCAGGGCGAAGCTTTCTTT. This gives the protein CSVPPQGEAFF.

The genes are TRBV4-2 and TRBJ1-4; D is unclear. Trimming removed 0 bases from V and 7 bases from J, with 6 bases in between. This CDR3 spans 13 amino acids. Germline V CDR1 and CDR2: LGHNA, YNFKEQ. The CDR3 protein is CASSQELGEKLFF. CDR3 bases: TGTGCCAGCAGCCAAGAATTGGGTGAAAAACTGTTTTTT.

This clone has only one observation. This chain uses TRBV19 with TRBJ2-5; TRBD2 is a possible D gene (6 bases). The CDR3 length is 14 residues. Germline V gives CDR1 LNHDA, CDR2 SQIVND (reference sequence). V lost 7 bases to trimming and J lost 4 bases, with 16 bases between them. CDR3 amino acids: CASKPLLASETQYF. CDR3 nucleotide sequence: TGTGCCAGTAAGCCCCTCCTAGCGTCAGAGACCCAGTACTTC.

V is TRBV5-1 and J is TRBJ2-7; D gene unclear. V was trimmed by 4 bases and J by 6 bases, leaving 17 bases between them. Germline CDR1 is SGHRS and CDR2 is YFSETQ. The CDR3 loop spans 14 amino acids. DNA for the CDR3: TGCGCCAGCAGCCCCCCCGCTGACCCCCTCGAGCAGTACTTC. It yields the protein CASSPPADPLEQYF.

The chain recombines TRBV6-1 with TRBJ2-1, with a possible D match to TRBD2 (7 bases). The CDR3 totals 13 residues. Trimming removed 7 bases at V and 7 bases at J, with 14 bases between. Germline V gives CDR1 MNHNS, CDR2 SASEGT. The CDR3 bases are TGTGCCAGCATCGGCGGGGGCCTAAATGAGCAGTTCTTC. Encoded protein: CASIGGGLNEQFF.

V gene TRBV20-1 combines with J gene TRBJ2-7; D might be TRBD2 (6 bases). V lost 3 bases to trimming and J lost 6 bases, with 9 bases between them. From germline, CDR1 is DFQATT and CDR2 SNEGSKA (reference sequence). This CDR3 has 11 amino acids. The CDR3 bases are TGCAGTGCTAGCCGGGACTTCGAGCAGTACTTC. Its translation: CSASRDFEQYF.

The chain carries TRBV5-1 and TRBJ2-7; 11 bases map to TRBD1. V gave up 0 bases and J gave up 6 bases; unmatched junction bases: 5. This CDR3 has 15 residues. Per germline, CDR1 SGHRS and CDR2 YFSETQ. CDR3 residues: CASSLEGQGGGEQYF. In DNA form, the CDR3 reads TGCGCCAGCAGCTTGGAGGGACAGGGGGGAGGCGAGCAGTACTTC.

The DNA for the CDR3 is TGTGCCTGGAGGGGGATCGGCAATCAGCCCCAGCATTTT. Translation: CAWRGIGNQPQHF. The chain is built from TRBV30 and TRBJ1-5; D ambiguous. V was shortened by 3 bases and J by 2 bases, with 8 bases between the two germline ends. Germline V gene lookup returns CDR1 GTSNPN and CDR2 SVGIG (reference sequence). This CDR3 has 13 residues.

This clone is a singleton in its sample. The chain uses TRBV25-1 and TRBJ1-1; D gene unclear. This CDR3 is built from 14 residues. Looked up from germline, CDR1 is MGHDK and CDR2 is SYGVNS. The V and J ends lost 2 bases and 4 bases respectively, with 11 bases between them. Here the CDR3 DNA reads TGTGCCAGCAGTGAAATTAGGGAGTCCACTGAAGCTTTCTTT. The encoded protein is CASSEIRESTEAFF.

The rearrangement uses TRBV5-6 and TRBJ1-2, with D perhaps matching TRBD1 (5 bases). Trimming took off 3 bases at V and 2 bases at J, with 11 bases between the two ends. Germline V lookup: CDR1 SGHDT, CDR2 YYEEEE. The length of the CDR3 is 14 residues. CDR3 coding DNA: TGTGCCAGCAGCTCAGCTGGGGGGAACTATGGCTACACCTTC. Translating gives CASSSAGGNYGYTF.

The chain joins TRBV6-5 to TRBJ1-2; TRBD1 matches at 9 bases. Unmatched junction bases numbered 9, after V lost 5 bases and J lost 5 bases. The CDR3 extends over 15 amino acids. Germline-derived CDR1 and CDR2 are MNHEY and SVGAGI. CDR3 in amino acids: CASSIGQGNFYGYTF. The CDR3, as DNA: TGTGCCAGCAGTATTGGACAGGGGAACTTTTATGGCTACACCTTC.

The chain has TRBV7-8 and TRBJ1-5, with D unresolved. The V gene's germline CDR1 is SGHVS and CDR2 FQNEAQ. The CDR3 sequence is 14 residues long. V was cut by 2 bases and J by 4 bases, with 9 bases left in between. In DNA, the CDR3 is TGTGCCAGCAGCTTACTAGGACTTAATCAGCCCCAGCATTTT. This translates into CASSLLGLNQPQHF.

This clone was seen a handful of times. The rearrangement links TRBV19 to TRBJ2-1; 7 bases are a match to TRBD1. The germline gives CDR1 LNHDA, CDR2 SQIVND (reference sequence). The CDR3 totals 15 residues. V gave up 7 bases and J gave up 0 bases; unmatched junction bases: 6. The CDR3 protein is CASTRGQSSYNEQFF. The CDR3 region has the DNA TGTGCCAGTACCCGGGGACAGAGCTCCTACAATGAGCAGTTCTTC.

The chain employs TRBV27 and TRBJ2-7; 7 bases line up with TRBD1. The CDR3 totals 16 residues. The junction had 13 bases not matched to a gene; V was cut back by 5 bases and J by 3 bases. Germline V gives CDR1 MNHEY, CDR2 SMNVEV (reference sequence). The CDR3 sequence is CASSVRRQGEYYEQYF. For the CDR3, the DNA is TGTGCCAGCAGTGTTCGAAGACAGGGCGAATACTACGAGCAGTACTTC.

The genes are TRBV15 and TRBJ1-2; the D gene is possibly TRBD1 (6 bases). Looked up from germline, CDR1 is LNHNV and CDR2 is YYDKDF (reference sequence). Trimming pared 1 base from V and 8 bases from J, leaving 14 bases between. The CDR3 length is 14 residues. CDR3 loop: CATSRASTGYGYTF. CDR3 in DNA: TGTGCCACCAGCAGAGCTAGTACAGGGTACGGCTACACCTTC.

J is TRBJ1-2 and V is TRBV9; D not certain. CDR3 size: 14 residues. CDR1 and CDR2 from the germline V gene are SGDLS and YYNGEE. Trimming took off 4 bases at V and 2 bases at J, with 12 bases between the two ends. Here the CDR3 reads CASSPPHINYGYTF. The CDR3, as DNA: TGTGCCAGCAGCCCCCCACATATCAACTATGGCTACACCTTC.

The rearrangement uses TRBV11-1 and TRBJ2-2; 14 positions match TRBD2. The CDR3 is made up of 16 amino acids. Germline values: CDR1 SGHAT, CDR2 FQDESV (reference sequence). V lost 4 bases to trimming and J lost 6 bases; unmatched junction nucleotides: 4. CDR3 in DNA: TGTGCCAGCAGCTCACTGGGACTAGCGGGAGCCGGGGAGCTGTTTTTT. Its translation: CASSSLGLAGAGELFF.

This clone is a singleton in its sample. The chain couples TRBV6-5 to TRBJ2-1; the D gene is possibly TRBD2 (6 bases). The CDR3 runs 16 residues. V was pared by 0 bases and J by 5 bases, with 14 bases between. Germline values: CDR1 MNHEY, CDR2 SVGAGI. The CDR3 loop reads CASSYSKGGLDNEQFF. The DNA of the CDR3 is TGTGCCAGCAGTTACTCGAAGGGAGGACTTGACAATGAGCAGTTCTTC.